The rows below give T cell receptor beta chains drawn from one sample of a study of vaccination and CD4 T cells after COVID-19. Using its own MiXCR run on the PCR reads, TCRdb lists one record per CDR3 protein. The sample yields roughly 9,000 distinct CDR3 sequences, roughly 48% seen once. These receptors' targets are unknown. The sample consisted of CD4+ T cells from blood, cultured in vitro. These receptors were taken from a human donor in good health. Both conserved end residues are part of each CDR3. A D gene is named only where the DNA matches it firmly. Clone size is shown for a subset of rows, as once, few, many or a class of expanded clone.

cdr3_nt cdr3_aa d_call j_call clone_size v_call
TGTGCCAGCAGCGAGGCCGGGACGTACAATGAGCAGTTCTTC CASSEAGTYNEQFF . TRBJ2-1 . TRBV6-1
TGTGCCTCTAGAGGGGCAAGGGGATGGGCCCAAGAGACCCAGTACTTC CASRGARGWAQETQYF . TRBJ2-5 few TRBV19
TGTGCCAGCAGCTATCAGGACAGGGTAGGCACTGAAGCTTTCTTT CASSYQDRVGTEAFF TRBD1 TRBJ1-1 . TRBV5-4
TGTGCCAGCAGAGCCAGGCAGGGGGCCTACGAGCAGTACTTC CASRARQGAYEQYF TRBD1 TRBJ2-7 . TRBV5-8
TGCGCCAGCAGTGAGTCCCAGGGGAAGGGCACTGAAGCTTTCTTT CASSESQGKGTEAFF . TRBJ1-1 . TRBV10-2
TGTGCCAGCAGCCCCGGGATGGCAACCTATGGCTACACCTTC CASSPGMATYGYTF . TRBJ1-2 few TRBV7-2
TGTGCCAGCAGCTTTGTCACATCCTACGAGCAGTACTTC CASSFVTSYEQYF . TRBJ2-7 few TRBV11-2
TGTGCCAGCAGGACTACGCAGAGAGGGAGCACTGAAGCTTTCTTT CASRTTQRGSTEAFF . TRBJ1-1 few TRBV6-1
TGTGCCAGCAGCTTAACACAGGGGACCTACGAGCAGTACTTC CASSLTQGTYEQYF TRBD1 TRBJ2-7 few TRBV7-8
TGTGCCAGCTCCTTACAGGGAATTACTGAAGCTTTCTTT CASSLQGITEAFF . TRBJ1-1 few TRBV6-1
TGTGCCAGCAGCTTGGGCACGCTGAACTATGGCTACACCTTC CASSLGTLNYGYTF . TRBJ1-2 . TRBV7-2
TGTGCCAGCAGCGACGGGGGGAACACTGAAGCTTTCTTT CASSDGGNTEAFF . TRBJ1-1 . TRBV6-1
TGCGCCAGCAGCTTGGTGTGGGGAGAGACCCAGTACTTC CASSLVWGETQYF . TRBJ2-5 once TRBV5-1
TGTGCCAGTAGTAGAGAAACAGGGGGCGTGCTCTCTGGAGGCTACACCTTC CASSRETGGVLSGGYTF TRBD1 TRBJ1-2 few TRBV19
TGTGCCAGCAGTTTTGGTACCCCAGGCGTGCAGTACTTC CASSFGTPGVQYF . TRBJ2-7 few TRBV28
TGTGCCAGCAGTGAATTGGGCTCAAGCTCCTATAATTCACCCCTCCACTTT CASSELGSSSYNSPLHF . TRBJ1-6 few TRBV6-1
TGTGCCACCAGTGATTTACCCCCCGACAGTTACCGAAACTATGGCTACACCTTC CATSDLPPDSYRNYGYTF . TRBJ1-2 few TRBV24-1
TGTGCCAGCAGTCCCGGTCGAGCGGGGGGCGGAACCGGGGAGCTGTTTTTT CASSPGRAGGGTGELFF TRBD2 TRBJ2-2 . TRBV11-3
TGTGCCAGCAGCCTTTACTGGAACACTGAAGCTTTCTTT CASSLYWNTEAFF . TRBJ1-1 few TRBV7-2
TGTGCCAGCAGTGAAGAGCTTGGGACAGGAGGCTACACCTTC CASSEELGTGGYTF TRBD1 TRBJ1-2 . TRBV2
TGTGCCAGCAGCCCCCTAGCGGGGGGGACCACAGATACGCAGTATTTT CASSPLAGGTTDTQYF TRBD2 TRBJ2-3 . TRBV16
TGTGCCAGCAGTTATAGGCTACCAGGGGACACCGGGGAGCTGTTTTTT CASSYRLPGDTGELFF . TRBJ2-2 . TRBV6-2/TRBV6-3
TGTGCCAGCACCAGTAGCGGGGCCACAGATACGCAGTATTTT CASTSSGATDTQYF TRBD2 TRBJ2-3 . TRBV6-1
TGTGCCACCAGAGGACAGGGGTACAATGAGCAGTTCTTC CATRGQGYNEQFF TRBD1 TRBJ2-1 few TRBV24-1
TGCGCCAGCAGCTTGCGACAGAGCTATGGCTACACCTTC CASSLRQSYGYTF . TRBJ1-2 few TRBV5-1
TGTGCCAGCAGGGACAGTTGGGAGCAGTACTTC CASRDSWEQYF . TRBJ2-7 . TRBV2
TGCAGTGCTAGAGATCTCCACGAGCAGTACTTC CSARDLHEQYF . TRBJ2-7 . TRBV20-1
TGCAGTGCTTCTAGAGGACTAGCGGGATCCTACGAGCAGTACTTC CSASRGLAGSYEQYF TRBD2 TRBJ2-7 medium-sized TRBV20-1
TGTGCCAGCAGTTTCCCAGGGGGGGCCGATGTCAGGGAGCTGTTTTTT CASSFPGGADVRELFF . TRBJ2-2 . TRBV6-5
TGTGCCAGCAGCTACGGGACAGGAGCCTACGAGCAGTACTTC CASSYGTGAYEQYF TRBD1 TRBJ2-7 few TRBV5-4
TGTGCCAGCAGCTTTAGAGTTGTCCCGGGGAGGAATCAAGAGACCCAGTACTTC CASSFRVVPGRNQETQYF . TRBJ2-5 . TRBV7-8
TGTGCCAGACCACCGGGACAGGGTATCTACGAGCAGTACTTC CARPPGQGIYEQYF TRBD1 TRBJ2-7 . TRBV6-1
TGTGCCAGCAGCTTAGCTCCAGGGTCGCCAGAGACCCAGTACTTC CASSLAPGSPETQYF . TRBJ2-5 . TRBV7-2
TGTGCCAGTAGTACCGGGCACAGGGGACGGGAGACCCAGTACTTC CASSTGHRGRETQYF TRBD1 TRBJ2-5 few TRBV19
TGTGCCGCATCGGTCAGGGGACCTGAAGCTTTCTTT CAASVRGPEAFF . TRBJ1-1 . TRBV19
TGCGCCAGCAGCTTAGGACAGGGGAGCTCCTACGAGCAGTACTTC CASSLGQGSSYEQYF TRBD1 TRBJ2-7 . TRBV5-1
TGTGCCAGTAGCCCCCGGAGGGTGGTGGATGAGCAGTTCTTC CASSPRRVVDEQFF . TRBJ2-1 . TRBV19
TGCGCCAGCAGCCAAGAGACTAGCAGGGGGGCCGGGGAGCTGTTTTTT CASSQETSRGAGELFF . TRBJ2-2 . TRBV4-3
TGTGCCAGCAGGTCGGTTTCCGGGACAACGAACACTGAAGCTTTCTTT CASRSVSGTTNTEAFF . TRBJ1-1 . TRBV7-9
TGTGCCTCCCACCGGGACAGGGTAGTCAATGAGCAGTTCTTC CASHRDRVVNEQFF TRBD1 TRBJ2-1 . TRBV28
TGTGCCAGTAACTTTTGGGGGGCGGAAGCTTTCTTT CASNFWGAEAFF . TRBJ1-1 few TRBV19
TGTGCCAGCAGTTACACTCGGACAGGGGCTGGAAACACCATATATTTT CASSYTRTGAGNTIYF TRBD1 TRBJ1-3 few TRBV6-5
TGTGCCACCAGCGGGACAGGGTCCCGTCAGCTCCAGCATTTT CATSGTGSRQLQHF TRBD1 TRBJ1-5 . TRBV15
TGTGCCAGCAGCAAGGCAGGGGGCTCGAGGGCTGAAGCTTTCTTT CASSKAGGSRAEAFF . TRBJ1-1 . TRBV21-1
TGCAGCGTTGATGGGGACAGGGGGTGGGATACGCAGTATTTT CSVDGDRGWDTQYF TRBD1 TRBJ2-3 . TRBV29-1
TGTGCCAGCAGCAAAGACAGCGGGAGGGCCCTCTGCCAAGAGACCCAGTACTTC CASSKDSGRALCQETQYF . TRBJ2-5 few TRBV21-1
TGTTCCCTCAATCCGGGGTCTGAAGCTTTCTTT CSLNPGSEAFF . TRBJ1-1 few TRBV7-9
TGTGCTAGTGGTCGGGGGGGAGAGCCTGATAACTATGGCTACACCTTC CASGRGGEPDNYGYTF . TRBJ1-2 . TRBV12-5
TGTGCCAGCAGTCCGTTGGACACTCAGAGCTCCTACGAGCAGTACTTC CASSPLDTQSSYEQYF . TRBJ2-7 . TRBV28
TGTGCCTGGAGTGTACGGGGACTAGCTTTCTACGAGCAGTACTTC CAWSVRGLAFYEQYF TRBD2 TRBJ2-7 . TRBV30
TGTGCCAGCAGTAAAGAACTGGACAGGGTTGAGAATTCACCCCTCCACTTT CASSKELDRVENSPLHF TRBD1 TRBJ1-6 few TRBV6-1
TGTGCCAGCAGCGGGGGGCAGGGGTATGGCTACACCTTC CASSGGQGYGYTF . TRBJ1-2 . TRBV5-4